Given below is one T cell receptor beta chain in context. Sorting used thawed, overnight-rested PBMC stained with anti-CD3, a viability dye and GMM-loaded CD1B tetramer. CD1B tetramers were loaded with Rhodococcus equi-derived C32 glucose monomycolate. The sample comes from a study of T cells in tuberculosis. Background on the study: The T cells targeted glucose monomycolate, a mycobacterial lipid, via CD1B.

Produced via immunoSEQ multiplex PCR; TCRdb's table is partial and in-frame only. The table lists approximately 57,000 clones, 70% to 90% of them singletons. Germline CDR1 reads SGHAT; CDR2 reads FQNNGV. The V and J ends lost 5 bases and 2 bases, in that order; junction bases with no gene match: 12. The CDR3 totals 18 residues. The sample consisted of CD1b-GMM tetramer-negative cells sorted from PBMCs. The chain joins TRBV11-2 to TRBJ2-7, with 13 bases matching TRBD2. The clonotype comes from an adult woman with latent tuberculosis. The CDR3 reads CASSITSGRAQIPYEQYF. CDR3 DNA sequence: TGTGCCAGCAGCATTACTAGCGGGAGGGCACAAATCCCCTACGAGCAGTACTTC.